This T cell receptor (beta chain) was identified during a study of neurological immune-mediated disorders. The CDR3 totals 12 residues. V lost 5 bases to trimming and J lost 5 bases, with 9 bases between them. Germline V gene lookup returns CDR1 SEHNR and CDR2 FQNEAQ (reference sequence). By 5'RACE with 10-nucleotide random UMIs, the cDNA was made. TCRdb redid the calling of the 5' RACE reads with MiXCR, one entry per CDR3 protein. In the table there are around 46,000 distinct CDR3 sequences, 1.9% of which are singletons. Unsorted libraries used 2 million PBMCs kept at -80 degrees C. The sample holds many counts of this clonotype. Its antigen is unknown. Study-level results: Any association between clinical or MRI features and the multiple sclerosis repertoire cluster was absent.

This TCR derives from a woman between 40 and 50 years old with multiple sclerosis. The rearrangement links TRBV7-9 to TRBJ2-5; D remains ambiguous. The sample taken for sequencing was PBMCs. CDR3 residues: CASSPSGETQYF. The CDR3, as DNA: TGTGCCAGCAGCCCCAGTGGGGAGACCCAGTACTTC. Full variable domain (outside the CDR3, taken from reference TRBV7-9 and TRBJ2-5): DTGVSQNPRHKITKRGQNVTFRCDPISEHNRLYWYRQTLGQGPEFLTYFQNEAQLEKSRLLSDRFSAERPKGSFSTLEIQRTEQGDSAMYLCASSPSGETQYFGPGTRLLVL.